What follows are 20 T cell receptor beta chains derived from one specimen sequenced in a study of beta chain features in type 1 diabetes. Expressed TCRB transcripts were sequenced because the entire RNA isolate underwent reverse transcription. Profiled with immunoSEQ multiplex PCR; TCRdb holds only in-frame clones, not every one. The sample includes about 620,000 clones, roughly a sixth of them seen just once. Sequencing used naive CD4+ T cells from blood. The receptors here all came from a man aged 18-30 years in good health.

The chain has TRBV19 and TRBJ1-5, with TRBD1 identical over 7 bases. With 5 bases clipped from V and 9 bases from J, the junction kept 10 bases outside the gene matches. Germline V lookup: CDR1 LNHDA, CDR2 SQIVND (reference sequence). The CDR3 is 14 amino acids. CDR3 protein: CASSQATGTRPQHF. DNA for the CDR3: TGTGCCAGTAGTCAAGCGACAGGGACCCGGCCCCAGCATTTT.

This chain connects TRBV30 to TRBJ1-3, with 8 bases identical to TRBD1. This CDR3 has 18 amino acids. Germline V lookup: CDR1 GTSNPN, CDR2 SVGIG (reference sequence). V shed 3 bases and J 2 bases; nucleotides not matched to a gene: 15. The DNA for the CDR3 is TGTGCCTGGAGCGACTCAAGACAGGGGATCCTCGCTGGAAACACCATATATTTT. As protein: CAWSDSRQGILAGNTIYF.

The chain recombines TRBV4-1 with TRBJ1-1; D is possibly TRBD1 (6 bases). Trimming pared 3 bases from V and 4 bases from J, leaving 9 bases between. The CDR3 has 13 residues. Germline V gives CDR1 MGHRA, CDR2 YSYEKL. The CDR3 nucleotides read TGCGCCAGCAGCCACAGGGGAGGCACTGAAGCTTTCTTT. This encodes CASSHRGGTEAFF.

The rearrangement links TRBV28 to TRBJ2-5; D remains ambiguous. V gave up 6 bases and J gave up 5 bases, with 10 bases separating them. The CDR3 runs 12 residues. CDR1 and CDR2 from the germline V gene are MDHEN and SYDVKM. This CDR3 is CASRSTGETQYF. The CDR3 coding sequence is TGTGCCAGCAGGAGTACCGGGGAGACCCAGTACTTC.

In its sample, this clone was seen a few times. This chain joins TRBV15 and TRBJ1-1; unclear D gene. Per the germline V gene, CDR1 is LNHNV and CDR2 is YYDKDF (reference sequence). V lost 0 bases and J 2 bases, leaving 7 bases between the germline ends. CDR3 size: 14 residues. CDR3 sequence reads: CATSREGRNTEAFF. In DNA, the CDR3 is TGTGCCACCAGCAGAGAAGGACGTAACACTGAAGCTTTCTTT.

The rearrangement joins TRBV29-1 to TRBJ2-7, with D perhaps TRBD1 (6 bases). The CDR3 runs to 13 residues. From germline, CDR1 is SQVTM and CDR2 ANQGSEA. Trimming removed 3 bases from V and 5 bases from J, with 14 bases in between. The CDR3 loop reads CSVEKDRWNEQYF. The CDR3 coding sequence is TGCAGCGTTGAGAAAGACAGGTGGAACGAGCAGTACTTC.

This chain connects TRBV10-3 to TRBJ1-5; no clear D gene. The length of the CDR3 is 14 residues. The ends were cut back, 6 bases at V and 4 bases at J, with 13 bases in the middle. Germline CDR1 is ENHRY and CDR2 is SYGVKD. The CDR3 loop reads CAISRESENQPQHF. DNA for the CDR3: TGTGCCATCAGCCGGGAGTCTGAGAATCAGCCCCAGCATTTT.

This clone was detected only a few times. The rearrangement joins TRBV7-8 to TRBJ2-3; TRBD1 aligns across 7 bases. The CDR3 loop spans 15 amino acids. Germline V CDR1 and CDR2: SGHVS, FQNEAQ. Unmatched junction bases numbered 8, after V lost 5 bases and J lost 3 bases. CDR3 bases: TGTGCCAGCAGCCTCGACAGGGTCAGAACAGATACGCAGTATTTT. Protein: CASSLDRVRTDTQYF.

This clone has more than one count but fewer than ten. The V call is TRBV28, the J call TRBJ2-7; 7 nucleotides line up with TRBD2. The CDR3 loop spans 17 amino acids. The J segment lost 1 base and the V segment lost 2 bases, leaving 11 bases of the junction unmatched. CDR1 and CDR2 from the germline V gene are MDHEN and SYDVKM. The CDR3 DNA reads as TGTGCCAGCAGTTTAGGGCCTCGGGGAGCGGGGTCCTACGAGCAGTACTTC. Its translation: CASSLGPRGAGSYEQYF.

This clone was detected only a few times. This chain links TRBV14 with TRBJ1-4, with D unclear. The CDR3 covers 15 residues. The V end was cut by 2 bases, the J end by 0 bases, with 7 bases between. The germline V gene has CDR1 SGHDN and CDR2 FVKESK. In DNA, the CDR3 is TGTGCCAGCAGCCAAATGCGGACAACTAATGAAAAACTGTTTTTT. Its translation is CASSQMRTTNEKLFF.

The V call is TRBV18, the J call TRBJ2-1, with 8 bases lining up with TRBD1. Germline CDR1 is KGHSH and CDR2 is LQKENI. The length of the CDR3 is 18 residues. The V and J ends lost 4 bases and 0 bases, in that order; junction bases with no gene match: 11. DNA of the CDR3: TGTGCCAGCTCACAAAGGAGGGGACAGGAATCCTCCTACAATGAGCAGTTCTTC. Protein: CASSQRRGQESSYNEQFF.

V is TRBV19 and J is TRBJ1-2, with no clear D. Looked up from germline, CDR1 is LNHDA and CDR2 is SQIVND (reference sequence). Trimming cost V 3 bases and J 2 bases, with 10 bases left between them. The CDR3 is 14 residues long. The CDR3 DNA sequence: TGTGCCAGTAGTATGGATTGGGGAAACTATGGCTACACCTTC. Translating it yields CASSMDWGNYGYTF.

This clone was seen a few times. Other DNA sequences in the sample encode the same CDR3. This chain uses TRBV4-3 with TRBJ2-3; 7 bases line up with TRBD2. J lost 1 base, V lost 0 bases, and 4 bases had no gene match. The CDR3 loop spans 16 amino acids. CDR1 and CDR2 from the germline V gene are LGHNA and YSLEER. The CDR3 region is CASSQDGLAGTDTQYF. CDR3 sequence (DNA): TGCGCCAGCAGCCAAGATGGGCTAGCGGGCACAGATACGCAGTATTTT.

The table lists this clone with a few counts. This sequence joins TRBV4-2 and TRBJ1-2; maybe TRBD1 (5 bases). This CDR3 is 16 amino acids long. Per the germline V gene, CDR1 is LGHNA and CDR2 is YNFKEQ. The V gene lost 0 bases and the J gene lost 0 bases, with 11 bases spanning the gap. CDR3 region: CASSQDAGHPNYGYTF. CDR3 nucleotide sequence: TGTGCCAGCAGCCAAGACGCAGGACACCCTAACTATGGCTACACCTTC.

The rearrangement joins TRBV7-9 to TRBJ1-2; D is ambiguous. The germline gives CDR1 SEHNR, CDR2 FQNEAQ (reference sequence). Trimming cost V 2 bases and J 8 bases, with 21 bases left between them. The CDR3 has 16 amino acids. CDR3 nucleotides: TGTGCCAGCAGCTTACGTCCATCTACTCCCAGTGGGGGCTACACCTTC. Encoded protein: CASSLRPSTPSGGYTF.

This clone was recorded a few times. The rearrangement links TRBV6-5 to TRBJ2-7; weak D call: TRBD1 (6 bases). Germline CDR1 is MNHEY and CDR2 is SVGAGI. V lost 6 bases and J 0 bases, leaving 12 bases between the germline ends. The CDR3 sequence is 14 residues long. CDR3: CASSPPGHSYEQYF. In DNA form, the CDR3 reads TGTGCCAGCAGCCCACCGGGACACTCCTACGAGCAGTACTTC.

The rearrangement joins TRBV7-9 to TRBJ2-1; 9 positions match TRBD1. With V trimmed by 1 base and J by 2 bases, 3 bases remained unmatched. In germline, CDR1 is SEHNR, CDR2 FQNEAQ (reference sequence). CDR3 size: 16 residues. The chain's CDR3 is CASSLEGTGTYNEQFF. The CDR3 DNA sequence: TGTGCCAGCAGCTTAGAAGGGACAGGGACCTACAATGAGCAGTTCTTC.

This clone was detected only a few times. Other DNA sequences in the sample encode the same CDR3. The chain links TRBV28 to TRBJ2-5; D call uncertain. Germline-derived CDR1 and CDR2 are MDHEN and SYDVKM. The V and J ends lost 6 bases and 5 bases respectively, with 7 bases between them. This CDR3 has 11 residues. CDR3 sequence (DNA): TGTGCCAGCAGCCCTGGTGAGACCCAGTACTTC. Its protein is CASSPGETQYF.

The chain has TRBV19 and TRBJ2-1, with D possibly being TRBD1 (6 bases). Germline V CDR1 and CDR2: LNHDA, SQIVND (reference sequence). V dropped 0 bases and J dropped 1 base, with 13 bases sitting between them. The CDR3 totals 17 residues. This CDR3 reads CASSIDRDMGSYNEQFF. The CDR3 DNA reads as TGTGCCAGTAGTATAGATAGGGACATGGGTTCCTACAATGAGCAGTTCTTC.

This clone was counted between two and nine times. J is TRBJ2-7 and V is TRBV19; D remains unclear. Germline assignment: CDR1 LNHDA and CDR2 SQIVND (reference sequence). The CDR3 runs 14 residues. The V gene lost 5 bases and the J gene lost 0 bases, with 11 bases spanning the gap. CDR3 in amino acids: CASSGGRFSYEQYF. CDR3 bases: TGTGCCAGTAGTGGTGGCAGATTCTCCTACGAGCAGTACTTC.